The 28 T cell receptor beta chains in this list originate from one sample, sequenced in a study of post-analysis software for immune sequencing data. Libraries were made from TCR beta cDNA, and they carried unique molecular identifiers. TCRdb fed the PCR reads into MiXCR, producing one record per CDR3 protein. The sample yields 450,000 to 650,000 distinct CDR3 sequences, about 40% seen once. The antigens of these receptors remain unknown. Whole-study findings and limits: TRBV5-6, TRBV5-1 and TRBV20-1 belonged to a set of roughly five TRBV segments that were more frequent in patients than controls.

The sequencing sample was made of blood. These receptor sequences come from a girl aged 5 to 17 with multiple sclerosis.

In its sample, this clonotype was seen a few times. The J gene is TRBJ1-1, the V gene TRBV5-1; TRBD1 aligns across 8 bases. V gave up 3 bases and J gave up 1 base; unmatched junction bases: 5. The CDR3 is 15 amino acids. The germline V gene encodes CDR1 SGHRS and CDR2 YFSETQ. Here the CDR3 DNA reads TGCGCCAGCAGCTGGACAGGGATAGGGAACACTGAAGCTTTCTTT. Residues: CASSWTGIGNTEAFF.

Worth noting for this clonotype: The junction departs from the called germline gene at one end, perhaps through a read error. This chain joins TRBV3-1 and TRBJ1-1; maybe TRBD1 (5 bases). CDR3 length: 14 residues. The V gene's germline CDR1 is LGHDT and CDR2 YNNKEL (reference sequence). Here the CDR3 reads CANSQGGGTTEAFF. CDR3 DNA: TGTGCCAACAGCCAAGGTGGGGGGACCACTGAAGCTTTCTTT.

The CDR3 here is CASSLVNDEQFF. DNA for the CDR3: TGTGCCAGCAGCTTAGTTAATGATGAGCAGTTCTTC. This sequence joins TRBV7-9 and TRBJ2-1; D is undetermined. V was pared by 1 base and J by 8 bases, with 6 bases between. CDR3 size: 12 residues. In germline, CDR1 is SEHNR, CDR2 FQNEAQ (reference sequence).

This clonotype was counted between two and nine times. The chain carries TRBV19 and TRBJ2-4, with 7 bases identical to TRBD2. The CDR3 runs to 15 residues. Trimming took 2 bases from V and 0 from J; bases not matched to a gene: 1. CDR1 is LNHDA, CDR2 SQIVND, per germline (reference sequence). As DNA, the CDR3 is TGTGCCAGTAGTATAAGCGGGACAGCCAAAAACATTCAGTACTTC. It translates to CASSISGTAKNIQYF.

The chain carries TRBV29-1 and TRBJ2-3, with TRBD2 identical over 8 bases. Trimming cost V 6 bases and J 6 bases; bases outside gene matches: 8. CDR1 is SQVTM, CDR2 ANQGSEA, per germline. The CDR3 is 13 residues long. Here the CDR3 DNA reads TGCAGCGTGAGTGGGACTAGGGGGGATACGCAGTATTTT. Amino acids: CSVSGTRGDTQYF.

This rearrangement joins TRBV10-3 to TRBJ2-1, with D unclear. CDR1 is ENHRY and CDR2 is SYGVKD in the germline V gene. The CDR3 consists of 11 residues. The V and J ends lost 2 bases and 5 bases respectively, with 1 base between them. The CDR3 DNA sequence: TGTGCCATCAGTGAGAACAATGAGCAGTTCTTC. Protein sequence: CAISENNEQFF.

The CDR3 region has the DNA TGTGCCAGCAGAGGACAGGGGGCGAGCACAGATACGCAGTATTTT. Translated, it gives CASRGQGASTDTQYF. This chain joins TRBV28 and TRBJ2-3, with 11 bases identical to TRBD1. Trimming at V came to 6 bases and at J to 0 bases, leaving 2 bases not matched to a gene. CDR3 length: 15 amino acids. The germline V gene encodes CDR1 MDHEN and CDR2 SYDVKM. The full variable domain, rest sourced from reference TRBV28 and TRBJ2-3, is DVKVTQSSRYLVKRTGEKVFLECVQDMDHENMFWYRQDPGLGLRLIYFSYDVKMKEKGDIPEGYSVSREKKERFSLILESASTNQTSMYLCASRGQGASTDTQYFGPGTRLTVL.

This clonotype was detected once. J is TRBJ2-7 and V is TRBV6-5, with 9 bases identical to TRBD1. Per germline, CDR1 MNHEY and CDR2 SVGAGI. Trimming took 2 bases from V and 4 from J; bases not matched to a gene: 3. This CDR3 is 14 amino acids long. CDR3 sequence reads: CASSYGQGTYEQYF. In DNA form, the CDR3 reads TGTGCCAGCAGTTACGGACAGGGGACGTACGAGCAGTACTTC.

The chain combines TRBV10-1 with TRBJ2-4; 12 bases line up with TRBD2. The CDR3 is 15 residues long. Germline V gives CDR1 WNHNN, CDR2 SYGVQD (reference sequence). After removal of 2 bases from V and 9 bases from J, the junction contained 5 bases not matched to a gene. The CDR3 loop reads CASSELAGGIGIQYF. In DNA, the CDR3 is TGCGCCAGCAGTGAGCTAGCGGGAGGGATTGGCATTCAGTACTTC.

This clonotype was found a few times. The chain combines TRBV7-2 with TRBJ2-5, with D possibly matching TRBD2 (6 bases). Germline-derived CDR1 and CDR2 are SGHTA and FQGNSA. V lost 2 bases to trimming and J lost 5 bases, with 12 bases between them. This CDR3 is 14 amino acids long. The CDR3 is CASSLRGWWETQYF. DNA of the CDR3: TGTGCCAGCAGCTTACGGGGGTGGTGGGAGACCCAGTACTTC.

This clonotype was counted a few times. This sequence joins TRBV7-2 and TRBJ2-5; 7 nucleotides agree with TRBD2. The junction had 7 bases not matched to a gene; V was cut back by 1 base and J by 2 bases. The CDR3 extends over 16 amino acids. Germline loops: CDR1 SGHTA, CDR2 FQGNSA. CDR3 protein: CASSLVRLAVQETQYF. The CDR3, as DNA: TGTGCCAGCAGCTTAGTGCGGCTAGCGGTTCAAGAGACCCAGTACTTC.

The V and J genes are TRBV4-1 and TRBJ2-5; unclear D gene. The end of the DNA aligns better with TRBJ2-7, so the J call may be wrong. This CDR3 region has 14 residues. The V gene's germline CDR1 is MGHRA and CDR2 YSYEKL. The chain's CDR3 is CASSQGWGRNEQYF. The CDR3 DNA is TGCGCCAGCAGCCAAGGTTGGGGTAGGAACGAGCAGTACTTC.

On this clonotype itself: A read error may account for a junction end that differs from germline. The chain joins TRBV7-7 to TRBJ2-3; 12 bases are shared with TRBD2. This CDR3 is 18 amino acids long. Germline-derived CDR1 and CDR2 are SSHAT and FNYEAQ (reference sequence). The CDR3 loop reads CASSLGLAGRPSTDTQYF. The CDR3 DNA follows: TGTGCTAGCAGCCTCGGACTAGCGGGAAGACCTAGCACAGATACGCAGTATTTT. The full variable domain, completed using reference TRBV7-7 and TRBJ2-3, is GAGVSQSPRYKVTKRGQDVTLRCDPISSHATLYWYQQALGQGPEFLTYFNYEAQPDKSGLPSDRFSAERPEGSISTLTIQRTEQRDSAMYRCASSLGLAGRPSTDTQYFGPGTRLTVL.

V usage is TRBV7-9 and J usage is TRBJ2-1, with a possible D match to TRBD2 (6 bases). V gave up 5 bases and J gave up 15 bases, with 17 bases separating them. The CDR3 has 12 residues. Germline lookup yields CDR1 SEHNR and CDR2 FQNEAQ (reference sequence). The CDR3 DNA follows: TGTGCCAGCAGCCTGGCGGCGGGGATCCCGTTCTTC. Residues: CASSLAAGIPFF.

This clonotype appeared once. The chain couples TRBV10-3 to TRBJ1-2; 7 bases fit TRBD1. The V gene end was trimmed by 3 bases and the J gene end by 8 bases; junction bases not matched to a gene: 6. The length of the CDR3 is 13 residues. Germline V CDR1 and CDR2: ENHRY, SYGVKD. CDR3 bases: TGTGCCATCAGTGAACCCCAGGGGGACGGCTACACCTTC. This sequence encodes CAISEPQGDGYTF.

The chain couples TRBV11-2 to TRBJ1-2; weak D call: TRBD1 (5 bases). CDR1 SGHAT and CDR2 FQNNGV come from the germline V gene. V was cut by 5 bases and J by 4 bases, with 17 bases left in between. This CDR3 contains 15 residues. CDR3 region: CASSSSDGGGYGYTF. The CDR3 DNA is TGTGCCAGCAGCAGCTCGGACGGGGGAGGCTATGGCTACACCTTC.

V and J are TRBV15 and TRBJ2-5; a weak D match, TRBD2 (7 bases). The CDR3 has 17 residues. V lost 2 bases, J lost 0 bases, and 16 bases lay in between. Germline V gene data show CDR1 as LNHNV and CDR2 as YYDKDF (reference sequence). The CDR3 sequence is CATSRSHEGGDQETQYF. The CDR3 DNA reads TGTGCCACCAGCAGATCCCATGAGGGGGGGGACCAAGAGACCCAGTACTTC.

A few counts support this clonotype. The rearrangement joins TRBV3-1 to TRBJ2-1; 14 bases line up with TRBD2. Germline CDR1 LGHDT, CDR2 YNNKEL (reference sequence). This CDR3 is 24 amino acids long. With 7 bases clipped from V and 1 base from J, the junction kept 27 bases outside the gene matches. Written as DNA, the CDR3 is TGTGCCAGCACCTCAAGAGCGGGACTAGCGGGGGCCAACCCCCCCTCAAGGTCCTACAATGAGCAGTTCTTC. Encoded protein: CASTSRAGLAGANPPSRSYNEQFF.

V is TRBV11-2 and J is TRBJ2-5; 8 nucleotides match TRBD2. Losses at the gene ends were 5 bases for V and 5 bases for J; bases not matched to a gene: 13. CDR3 length: 16 amino acids. The germline V gene encodes CDR1 SGHAT and CDR2 FQNNGV. CDR3 residues: CASSTVGLGEWETQYF. The CDR3 DNA reads as TGTGCCAGCAGCACCGTGGGACTAGGGGAGTGGGAGACCCAGTACTTC.

Ten or more counts support this clonotype. The rearrangement uses TRBV12-3 or TRBV12-4 and TRBJ2-7, with D perhaps TRBD1 or TRBD2 (5 bases each). CDR3 length: 16 amino acids. The ends were cut back, 3 bases at V and 0 bases at J, with 15 bases in the middle. In DNA, the CDR3 is TGTGCCAGCAGTTTGGGGGACGGCTGGAGCTCCTACGAGCAGTACTTC. As protein: CASSLGDGWSSYEQYF.

The chain carries TRBV24-1 and TRBJ2-1; D is unclear. CDR3 length equals 17 residues. Trimming removed 4 bases from V and 6 bases from J, with 21 bases in between. Germline loops: CDR1 KGHDR, CDR2 SFDVKD. The CDR3 DNA follows: TGTGCCACCAGTGACCACCCGACCCTGGCGGTTCGCAATGAGCAGTTCTTC. It is translated as CATSDHPTLAVRNEQFF.

The sample holds one count of this clonotype. The chain recombines TRBV7-2 with TRBJ2-7, with D hard to call. The CDR3 runs to 14 residues. The V and J ends lost 5 bases and 2 bases respectively, with 13 bases between them. Looked up from germline, CDR1 is SGHTA and CDR2 is FQGNSA. The CDR3 DNA reads as TGTGCCAGCAGCATGGAAGCGAGCACCTACGAGCAGTACTTC. It yields the protein CASSMEASTYEQYF.

The V call is TRBV12-3 or TRBV12-4, the J call TRBJ1-6; TRBD1 might be the D (5 bases). The CDR3 is made up of 15 amino acids. Between the trimmed V and J ends, which lost 6 bases and 7 bases, there was a span of 16 bases. The CDR3 is CASSPGTGWNSPLHF. CDR3 coding DNA: TGTGCCAGCAGCCCCGGGACGGGATGGAATTCACCCCTCCACTTT.

The V gene is TRBV7-2, the J gene TRBJ2-1; tentatively, D is TRBD2 (6 bases). The CDR3 loop spans 15 amino acids. The germline V gene has CDR1 SGHTA and CDR2 FQGNSA. Deletions cut 2 bases from V and 6 bases from J, with 14 bases between. The CDR3 bases are TGTGCCAGCAGCTTAATAGGAGGGCTCGGCAATGAGCAGTTCTTC. This encodes CASSLIGGLGNEQFF.

The chain has TRBV9 and TRBJ2-5, with 8 bases aligning to TRBD2. The trim removed 4 bases at V and 5 bases at J, leaving 10 bases unmatched. Germline lookup yields CDR1 SGDLS and CDR2 YYNGEE. The CDR3 covers 15 residues. CDR3 sequence reads: CASSTTAGVGETQYF. The DNA for the CDR3 is TGTGCCAGCAGCACGACAGCGGGAGTGGGGGAGACCCAGTACTTC.

In this sample, this clonotype turned up a few times. The chain couples TRBV7-3 to TRBJ2-6; D is possibly TRBD1 or TRBD2 (5 bases each). In germline, CDR1 is SGHTA, CDR2 FQGTGA. Trimming left V 5 bases short and J 0 bases short, with 14 bases between. This CDR3 region has 17 residues. The CDR3 spells CASSTGPTISGANVLTF. CDR3 nucleotide sequence: TGTGCCAGCAGCACGGGACCAACTATCTCTGGGGCCAACGTCCTGACTTTC.

This sequence joins TRBV6-5 and TRBJ2-7, with no clear D. Germline CDR1 reads MNHEY; CDR2 reads SVGAGI. The CDR3 length is 13 residues. The V end lost 6 bases, the J end lost 7 bases, and 16 bases lay between the germline ends. CDR3: CASRSGPLFEQYF. CDR3 nucleotides: TGTGCCAGCAGGTCCGGACCGTTGTTTGAGCAGTACTTC.

J is TRBJ2-3 and V is TRBV20-1; D gene uncertain. CDR3 length equals 14 residues. The V end was cut by 6 bases, the J end by 3 bases, with 16 bases between. The germline V gene has CDR1 DFQATT and CDR2 SNEGSKA (reference sequence). The CDR3 loop is CSAPVPVQTDTQYF. CDR3 DNA sequence: TGCAGTGCCCCCGTGCCAGTTCAGACAGATACGCAGTATTTT.